The clone carrying this T cell receptor beta chain was seen a handful of times. This specimen belongs to a study of T cells after somatic rescue of genetic block. This table comes from immunoSEQ multiplex PCR, and its TCRdb copy is limited to in-frame clones, with some not included. In the table there are 55,000 to 70,000 clones, around 93% of which are singletons. There are 15 residues in the CDR3. The germline V gene encodes CDR1 MNHEY and CDR2 SVGAGI. Trimming pared 1 base from V and 3 bases from J, leaving 12 bases between. This sequence was found in a man aged 35 to 55. J is TRBJ1-1 and V is TRBV6-5, with D tentatively TRBD1 (5 bases). The sequencing sample was made of peripheral blood mononuclear cells (PBMCs). DNA of the CDR3: TGTGCCAGCAGTTACTTTAGAGGGGTGGACACTGAAGCTTTCTTT. Protein: CASSYFRGVDTEAFF.